What follows are 9 T cell receptor beta chains derived from one specimen sequenced in a study of cytomegalovirus exposure and HLA in healthy donors. The assay was immunoSEQ multiplex PCR, and TCRdb's table has in-frame clones only and misses some. This sample has 80,000 to 100,000 clones, with about 90% found just once. The material sequenced was PBMCs. The receptors come from a man aged 18 to 29 in good health and CMV-seropositive.

CDR3 in DNA: TGTGCCAGCAGCTCCGGGACATATTCCTACGAGCAGTACTTC. It translates to CASSSGTYSYEQYF. The gene calls are TRBV7-6 and TRBJ2-7, with D possibly TRBD1 on 6 matching bases. V was pared by 4 bases and J by 1 base, with 11 bases between. This CDR3 spans 14 amino acids. CDR1 and CDR2 from the germline V gene are SGHVS and FNYEAQ.

In its sample, this clone was seen a few times. The chain is built from TRBV13 and TRBJ2-3, with D unresolved. Germline CDR1 PRHDT, CDR2 FYEKMQ (reference sequence). Trimming left V 0 bases short and J 4 bases short, with 8 bases between. This CDR3 is 14 amino acids long. CDR3 nucleotide sequence: TGTGCCAGCAGCTTAGGACTATTTCCAGATACGCAGTATTTT. Amino acid sequence: CASSLGLFPDTQYF.

This chain uses TRBV6-5 with TRBJ1-6; D is unresolved. In germline, CDR1 is MNHEY, CDR2 SVGAGI. The V and J ends lost 6 bases and 4 bases respectively, with 10 bases between them. This CDR3 is 14 amino acids long. The chain's CDR3 is CASRYREYNSPLHF. The CDR3 coding sequence is TGTGCCAGCAGATACCGGGAGTATAATTCACCCCTCCACTTT.

The chain combines TRBV6-5 with TRBJ2-7; unclear D gene. Trimming took 7 bases from V and 0 from J, leaving 4 bases between them. From germline, CDR1 is MNHEY and CDR2 SVGAGI. The CDR3 runs to 11 residues. The CDR3 bases are TGTGCCAGCAAGAGCTCCTACGAGCAGTACTTC. Translation gives CASKSSYEQYF.

The chain links TRBV7-8 to TRBJ2-7, with 7 nucleotides matching TRBD1. With V trimmed by 1 base and J by 4 bases, 7 bases remained unmatched. The CDR3 sequence is 15 residues long. CDR1 SGHVS and CDR2 FQNEAQ come from the germline V gene. The CDR3 is CASSLVSTGSYEQYF. In DNA, the CDR3 is TGTGCCAGCAGCTTAGTTTCGACAGGGTCGTACGAGCAGTACTTC.

The chain carries TRBV5-1 and TRBJ2-5; 7 bases agree with TRBD1. The junction had 0 bases not matched to a gene; V was cut back by 3 bases and J by 1 base. This CDR3 has 13 amino acids. Germline V gene data show CDR1 as SGHRS and CDR2 as YFSETQ. The CDR3 bases are TGCGCCAGCAGCTGGGACAGCCAAGAGACCCAGTACTTC. Its translation is CASSWDSQETQYF.

The chain recombines TRBV19 with TRBJ2-7, with 12 nucleotides matching TRBD2. This CDR3 is 12 amino acids long. Germline lookup yields CDR1 LNHDA and CDR2 SQIVND (reference sequence). After removal of 10 bases from V and 12 bases from J, the junction contained 10 bases not matched to a gene. The CDR3 sequence is CATSTSGRDLYF. CDR3 DNA: TGTGCCACCTCGACTAGCGGGAGAGATTTGTACTTC.

The chain combines TRBV7-7 with TRBJ2-2, with 8 bases matching TRBD1. CDR3 size: 15 residues. Germline CDR1 is SSHAT and CDR2 is FNYEAQ (reference sequence). V dropped 2 bases and J dropped 3; count of bases not matched to a gene: 2. CDR3 protein: CASSLQGADTGELFF. The DNA for the CDR3 is TGTGCCAGCAGCTTACAGGGGGCGGACACCGGGGAGCTGTTTTTT.

The V call is TRBV7-3, the J call TRBJ2-3, with TRBD2 identical over 8 bases. Germline values: CDR1 SGHTA, CDR2 FQGTGA. V lost 4 bases to trimming and J lost 6 bases; unmatched junction nucleotides: 0. The length of the CDR3 is 12 residues. The CDR3 protein is CASSSGGDTQYF. In DNA, the CDR3 is TGTGCCAGCAGCTCGGGGGGGGATACGCAGTATTTT.